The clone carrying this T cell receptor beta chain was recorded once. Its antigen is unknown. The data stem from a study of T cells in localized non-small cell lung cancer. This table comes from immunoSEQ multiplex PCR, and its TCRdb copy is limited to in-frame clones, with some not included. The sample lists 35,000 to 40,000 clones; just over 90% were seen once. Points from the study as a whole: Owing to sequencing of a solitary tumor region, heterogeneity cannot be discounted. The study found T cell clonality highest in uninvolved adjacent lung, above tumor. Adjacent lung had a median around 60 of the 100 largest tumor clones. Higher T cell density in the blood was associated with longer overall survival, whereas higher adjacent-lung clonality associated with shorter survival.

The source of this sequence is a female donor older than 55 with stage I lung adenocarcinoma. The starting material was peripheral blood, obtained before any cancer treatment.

The CDR3 region has the DNA TGTGCCAGCAGTGAACCTGCAGGGACCAATGAAAAACTGTTTTTT. Protein product: CASSEPAGTNEKLFF. The V call is TRBV25-1, the J call TRBJ1-4; TRBD1 is a possible D gene (5 bases). The CDR3 is made up of 15 amino acids. CDR1 is MGHDK, CDR2 SYGVNS, per germline. V lost 2 bases and J lost 5, with 12 bases in between.